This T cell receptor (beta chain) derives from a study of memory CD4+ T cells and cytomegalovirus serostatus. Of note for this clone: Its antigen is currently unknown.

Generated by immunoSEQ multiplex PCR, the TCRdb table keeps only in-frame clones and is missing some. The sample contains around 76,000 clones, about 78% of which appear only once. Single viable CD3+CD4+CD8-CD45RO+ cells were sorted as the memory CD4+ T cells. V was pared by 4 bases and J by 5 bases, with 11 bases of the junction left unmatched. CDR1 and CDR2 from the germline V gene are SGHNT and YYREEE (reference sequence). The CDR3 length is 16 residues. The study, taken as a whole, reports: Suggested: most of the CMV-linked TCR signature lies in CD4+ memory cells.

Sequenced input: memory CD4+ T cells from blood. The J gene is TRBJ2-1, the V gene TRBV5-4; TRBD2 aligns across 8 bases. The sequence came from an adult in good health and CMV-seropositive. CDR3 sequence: CASSRGAGLVNNEQFF. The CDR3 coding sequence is TGTGCCAGCAGCCGTGGGGCGGGACTAGTAAACAATGAGCAGTTCTTC.